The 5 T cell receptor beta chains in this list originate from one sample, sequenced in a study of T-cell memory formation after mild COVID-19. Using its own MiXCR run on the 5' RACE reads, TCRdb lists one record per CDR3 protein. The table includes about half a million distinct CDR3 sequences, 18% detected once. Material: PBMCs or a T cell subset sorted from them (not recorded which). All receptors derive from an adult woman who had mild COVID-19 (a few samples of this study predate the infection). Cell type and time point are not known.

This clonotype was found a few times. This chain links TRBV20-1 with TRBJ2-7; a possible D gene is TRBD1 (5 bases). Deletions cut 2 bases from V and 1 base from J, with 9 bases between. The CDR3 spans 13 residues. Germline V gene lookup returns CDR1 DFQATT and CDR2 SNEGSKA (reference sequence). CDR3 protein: CSARRTNSYEQYF. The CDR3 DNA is TGCAGTGCTAGACGGACAAATTCCTACGAGCAGTACTTC.

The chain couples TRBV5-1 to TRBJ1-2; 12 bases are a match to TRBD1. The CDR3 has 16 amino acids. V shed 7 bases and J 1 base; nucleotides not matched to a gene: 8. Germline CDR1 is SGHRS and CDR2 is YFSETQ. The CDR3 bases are TGCGCCAGCTCCTCGGGACAGGGGGCCCTTAACTATGGCTACACCTTC. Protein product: CASSSGQGALNYGYTF.

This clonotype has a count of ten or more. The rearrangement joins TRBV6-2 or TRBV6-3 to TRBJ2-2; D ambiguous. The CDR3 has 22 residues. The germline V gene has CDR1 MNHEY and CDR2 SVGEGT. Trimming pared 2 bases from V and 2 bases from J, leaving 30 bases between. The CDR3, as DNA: TGTGCCAGCAGTTACCTGCTGGAATTTTGGGTTGCAGTTCCCACAAACACCGGGGAGCTGTTTTTT. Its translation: CASSYLLEFWVAVPTNTGELFF.

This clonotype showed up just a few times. CDR3 bases: TGTGCCAGCAGCTCTGGGGCTAGCGGGGGGTTTTTGCAGCCCTACGAGCAGTACTTC. Amino acid sequence: CASSSGASGGFLQPYEQYF. This chain uses TRBV5-5 with TRBJ2-7; 11 bases are shared with TRBD2. Losses at the gene ends were 3 bases for V and 2 bases for J; bases not matched to a gene: 16. Looked up from germline, CDR1 is SGHKS and CDR2 is YYEKEE (reference sequence). CDR3 length: 19 residues.

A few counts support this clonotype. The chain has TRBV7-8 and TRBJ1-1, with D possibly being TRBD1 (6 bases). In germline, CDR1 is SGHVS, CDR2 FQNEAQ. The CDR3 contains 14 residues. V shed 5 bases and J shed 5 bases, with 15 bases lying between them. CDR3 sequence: CASSPQGRVTEAFF. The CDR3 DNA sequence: TGTGCCAGCAGCCCCCAGGGGCGAGTAACTGAAGCTTTCTTT.